This T cell receptor beta chain came from a study of patients and donors after allogeneic stem cell transplantation. This clonotype showed up just once. TCRdb fed the RT-PCR reads into MiXCR, producing one record per CDR3 protein. In the table there are roughly 940,000 distinct CDR3 sequences, about a sixth of which are singletons. CDR1 is KGHSH, CDR2 LQKENI, per germline. CDR3 size: 13 residues. Between the trimmed V and J ends, which lost 6 bases and 0 bases, there was a span of 8 bases. The chain joins TRBV18 to TRBJ1-1, with unresolved D. The material sequenced was blood, either unsorted or a sorted T cell fraction (not recorded which). The sequence was obtained from a human donor who was either an allogeneic HSCT recipient or a stem cell or donor lymphocyte infusion donor (not recorded which). It is not recorded whose cells these are; they may come from a transplant donor. DNA for the CDR3: TGTGCCAGCTCGGGCAGCATGAACACTGAAGCTTTCTTT. Its translation is CASSGSMNTEAFF. The full variable domain, in which reference TRBV18 and TRBJ1-1 provide the parts outside the CDR3, is NAGVMQNPRHLVRRRGQEARLRCSPMKGHSHVYWYRQLPEEGLKFMVYLQKENIIDESGMPKERFSAEFPKEGPSILRIQQVVRGDSAAYFCASSGSMNTEAFFGQGTRLTVV.